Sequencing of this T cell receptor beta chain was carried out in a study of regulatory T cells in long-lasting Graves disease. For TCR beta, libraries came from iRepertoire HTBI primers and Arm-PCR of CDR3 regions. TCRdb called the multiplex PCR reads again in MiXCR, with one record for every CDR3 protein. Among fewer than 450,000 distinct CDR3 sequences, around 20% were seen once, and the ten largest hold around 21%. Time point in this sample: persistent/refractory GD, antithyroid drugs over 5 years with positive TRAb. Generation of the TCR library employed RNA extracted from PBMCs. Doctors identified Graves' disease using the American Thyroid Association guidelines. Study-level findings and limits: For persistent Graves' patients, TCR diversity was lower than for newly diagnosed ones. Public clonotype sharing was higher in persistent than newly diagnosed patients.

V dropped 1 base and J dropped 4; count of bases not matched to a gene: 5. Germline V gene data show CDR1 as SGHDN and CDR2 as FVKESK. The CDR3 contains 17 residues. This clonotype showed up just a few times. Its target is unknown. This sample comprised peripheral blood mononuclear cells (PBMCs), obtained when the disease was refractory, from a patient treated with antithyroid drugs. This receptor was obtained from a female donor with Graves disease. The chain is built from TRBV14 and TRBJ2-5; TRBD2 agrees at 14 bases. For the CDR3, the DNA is TGTGCCAGCAGCCAAGCTCTCGGACTAGCGGGGGGAGAGACCCAGTACTTC. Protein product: CASSQALGLAGGETQYF.